These 21 T cell receptor beta chains came from one sample sequenced in a study of blood T cell repertoires in COVID-19. TCRdb's table, derived via immunoSEQ multiplex PCR, lists solely in-frame clones and lacks some. Of over 200,000 clones detected, about 86% appear once; the ten largest clones hold 3% to 3.5%. Material: PBMCs or T cells enriched from blood (not recorded which). These receptors came from a woman between 50 and 59 years old in a cohort exposed to, infected with or recovered from COVID-19 (not recorded which).

This chain connects TRBV7-2 to TRBJ1-3, with unresolved D. CDR1 and CDR2 (germline): SGHTA, FQGNSA. Between the trimmed V and J ends, which lost 1 base and 2 bases, there was a span of 9 bases. This CDR3 has 15 residues. The CDR3 DNA sequence: TGTGCCAGCAGCTTAGGCCCCTCGGCTGGAAACACCATATATTTT. It is translated as CASSLGPSAGNTIYF.

This sequence joins TRBV2 and TRBJ1-2; unclear D gene. Between the trimmed V and J ends, which lost 5 bases and 3 bases, there was a span of 10 bases. The CDR3 has 13 amino acids. CDR1 is SNHLY and CDR2 is FYNNEI in the germline V gene. The CDR3 coding sequence is TGTGCCAGCAGTAACACCGGGGACTATGGCTACACCTTC. It is translated as CASSNTGDYGYTF.

This chain links TRBV28 with TRBJ2-3, with 11 bases lining up with TRBD2. V gave up 5 bases and J gave up 4 bases; unmatched junction bases: 20. This CDR3 is built from 20 residues. From germline, CDR1 is MDHEN and CDR2 SYDVKM. CDR3: CASSGYFSHSGGESADTQYF. CDR3 nucleotides: TGTGCCAGCAGTGGGTACTTCTCTCATAGCGGGGGGGAATCAGCAGATACGCAGTATTTT.

This clone was counted a single time. The CDR3 region is CASSPDRGTEAFF. DNA for the CDR3: TGTGCCAGTAGTCCTGACAGGGGCACTGAAGCTTTCTTT. V and J are TRBV19 and TRBJ1-1; TRBD1 matches at 8 bases. There are 13 residues in the CDR3. Germline V gene sequence: CDR1 LNHDA, CDR2 SQIVND (reference sequence). V shed 5 bases and J 4 bases; nucleotides not matched to a gene: 3.

V and J are TRBV5-4 and TRBJ2-1; TRBD2 aligns across 12 bases. The CDR3 spans 16 residues. V lost 0 bases and J lost 7; bases outside the gene matches: 5. CDR1 and CDR2 (germline): SGHNT, YYREEE (reference sequence). CDR3 DNA: TGTGCCAGCAGCTTGGTTCCTAGCGGGGGGGGAAATGAGCAGTTCTTC. Its protein is CASSLVPSGGGNEQFF.

The chain joins TRBV9 to TRBJ2-7; D is possibly TRBD1 (6 bases). Trimming removed 0 bases from V and 4 bases from J, with 14 bases in between. The germline gives CDR1 SGDLS, CDR2 YYNGEE. This CDR3 comprises 15 residues. CDR3: CASSVAPDSFYEQYF. DNA for the CDR3: TGTGCCAGCAGCGTAGCCCCGGACAGTTTTTACGAGCAGTACTTC.

The chain combines TRBV11-3 with TRBJ1-1; possibly TRBD1 for D (6 bases). V shed 4 bases and J shed 1 base, with 7 bases lying between them. The CDR3 covers 13 residues. Germline V gene lookup returns CDR1 SGHNT and CDR2 YENEEA. The CDR3 is CASSSDRNTEAFF. CDR3 DNA: TGTGCCAGCAGCTCGGACAGGAACACTGAAGCTTTCTTT. The complete variable domain, with remaining parts taken from reference TRBV11-3 and TRBJ1-1, reads EAGVVQSPRYKIIEKKQPVAFWCNPISGHNTLYWYLQNLGQGPELLIRYENEEAVDDSQLPKDRFSAERLKGVDSTLKIQPAELGDSAVYLCASSSDRNTEAFFGQGTRLTVV.

This CDR3 reads CASSWADIQETQYF. The CDR3, as DNA: TGCGCCAGCAGCTGGGCAGATATCCAAGAGACCCAGTACTTC. The chain recombines TRBV5-1 with TRBJ2-5; D is undetermined. Germline V gene sequence: CDR1 SGHRS, CDR2 YFSETQ. The CDR3 runs to 14 residues. Deletions cut 3 bases from V and 1 base from J, with 10 bases between. The full variable domain, its missing parts supplied by reference TRBV5-1 and TRBJ2-5, is KAGVTQTPRYLIKTRGQQVTLSCSPISGHRSVSWYQQTPGQGLQFLFEYFSETQRNKGNFPGRFSGRQFSNSRSEMNVSTLELGDSALYLCASSWADIQETQYFGPGTRLLVL.

This chain connects TRBV28 to TRBJ1-2, with D unresolved. Germline CDR1 is MDHEN and CDR2 is SYDVKM. With 3 bases removed from V and 1 base from J, the gap between germline ends came to 9 bases. The CDR3 is 14 residues long. CDR3 sequence (DNA): TGTGCCAGCAGTTTCCGGGGTCTTAACTATGGCTACACCTTC. Protein product: CASSFRGLNYGYTF.

This clone was observed a few times. V usage is TRBV6-5 and J usage is TRBJ2-7; tentatively, D is TRBD1 (6 bases). The CDR3 loop spans 15 amino acids. The germline CDR1 and CDR2 sequences are MNHEY and SVGAGI. V was trimmed by 2 bases and J by 3 bases, leaving 14 bases between them. CDR3 DNA: TGTGCCAGCAGTTACGGGGGCAGGGTATTCTACGAGCAGTACTTC. It codes for CASSYGGRVFYEQYF.

The chain uses TRBV3-1 (or the pseudogene TRBV3-2) and TRBJ1-1, with a tentative D call TRBD1 (5 bases). Germline CDR1 and CDR2: LGHDT and YNNKEL (reference sequence). Trimming left V 1 base short and J 0 bases short, with 6 bases between. This CDR3 comprises 14 residues. CDR3 sequence (DNA): TGTGCCAGCAGCCAAGGGGGGGTGAACACTGAAGCTTTCTTT. Its protein is CASSQGGVNTEAFF.

This clone turned up a few times. V usage is TRBV2 and J usage is TRBJ2-7; D is uncertain. Between the trimmed V and J ends, which lost 6 bases and 0 bases, there was a span of 3 bases. CDR3 size: 11 residues. The germline V gene has CDR1 SNHLY and CDR2 FYNNEI. CDR3 residues: CASSYSYEQYF. Here the CDR3 DNA reads TGTGCCAGCAGCTACTCCTACGAGCAGTACTTC.

V gene TRBV2 combines with J gene TRBJ1-1; 10 nucleotides align to TRBD1. Trimming at V came to 5 bases and at J to 7 bases, leaving 7 bases not matched to a gene. CDR3 length: 14 residues. Germline loops: CDR1 SNHLY, CDR2 FYNNEI. The CDR3 here is CASSRWTGGIEAFF. The CDR3 nucleotides are TGTGCCAGCAGTCGGTGGACAGGGGGTATTGAAGCTTTCTTT.

This clone was picked up a small number of times. The chain employs TRBV28 and TRBJ2-7; D is undetermined. Germline V gene sequence: CDR1 MDHEN, CDR2 SYDVKM. Trimming shortened V by 7 bases and J by 1 base, and 8 bases separated the two germline ends. CDR3 length: 12 amino acids. CDR3: CASTSPSYEQYF. CDR3 bases: TGTGCCAGCACGAGCCCTTCCTACGAGCAGTACTTC.

The J gene is TRBJ2-1, the V gene TRBV19, with 9 bases matching TRBD2. Unmatched junction bases numbered 8, after V lost 2 bases and J lost 9 bases. The CDR3 runs 15 residues. The germline CDR1 and CDR2 sequences are LNHDA and SQIVND (reference sequence). CDR3 sequence (DNA): TGTGCCAGTAGTATACTAGCGGGGTTCCGGGGTGAGCAGTTCTTC. Amino acids: CASSILAGFRGEQFF.

This rearrangement joins TRBV4-2 to TRBJ1-3; 10 nucleotides align to TRBD1. Germline values: CDR1 LGHNA, CDR2 YNFKEQ. The CDR3 is 17 residues long. The junction had 9 bases not matched to a gene; V was cut back by 0 bases and J by 7 bases. In DNA, the CDR3 is TGTGCCAGCAGCCAAGAGAGGGACAGGGGTTCGGCGAACACCATATATTTT. Protein sequence: CASSQERDRGSANTIYF.

The genes are TRBV12-3 or TRBV12-4 and TRBJ1-2, with a possible D match to TRBD1 (6 bases). Trimming removed 6 bases at V and 8 bases at J, with 16 bases between. There are 13 residues in the CDR3. The DNA for the CDR3 is TGTGCCAGCAGCTTGGTGGGGGGGCTGGGCTACACCTTC. Translated: CASSLVGGLGYTF.

This chain uses TRBV5-6 with TRBJ1-2, with TRBD1 matching over 8 bases. CDR1 SGHDT and CDR2 YYEEEE come from the germline V gene. V trimming: 4 bases; J trimming: 1 base; junction bases outside the gene matches: 15. The CDR3 is 18 residues long. The CDR3, as DNA: TGTGCCAGCAGCCCTGATCAGGGGGCGCAGGAGGTTAACTATGGCTACACCTTC. It is translated as CASSPDQGAQEVNYGYTF. Full variable domain (remainder filled in from reference TRBV5-6 and TRBJ1-2): DAGVTQSPTHLIKTRGQQVTLRCSPKSGHDTVSWYQQALGQGPQFIFQYYEEEERQRGNFPDRFSGHQFPNYSSELNVNALLLGDSALYLCASSPDQGAQEVNYGYTFGSGTRLTVV.

The CDR3 DNA sequence: TGTGCCAGCAGCGATAGACAGGGGATACAGCCCCAGCATTTT. Translated, it gives CASSDRQGIQPQHF. The gene calls are TRBV3-1 (or the pseudogene TRBV3-2) and TRBJ1-5; TRBD1 matches at 8 bases. The length of the CDR3 is 14 residues. The V gene's germline CDR1 is LGHDT and CDR2 YNNKEL (reference sequence). J was trimmed by 7 bases and V by 5 bases; bases with no gene match: 7.

The genes are TRBV5-1 and TRBJ2-5; TRBD1 matches 11 bases. The trim removed 4 bases at V and 4 bases at J, leaving 6 bases unmatched. Germline loops: CDR1 SGHRS, CDR2 YFSETQ. This CDR3 is 15 amino acids long. The CDR3 DNA reads TGCGCCAGCAGCCGCGCCGGACAGGGGGCAGAGACCCAGTACTTC. It encodes CASSRAGQGAETQYF. The entire variable domain, with the rest obtained from reference TRBV5-1 and TRBJ2-5, is as follows: KAGVTQTPRYLIKTRGQQVTLSCSPISGHRSVSWYQQTPGQGLQFLFEYFSETQRNKGNFPGRFSGRQFSNSRSEMNVSTLELGDSALYLCASSRAGQGAETQYFGPGTRLLVL.

This clone was counted between two and nine times. V usage is TRBV29-1 and J usage is TRBJ2-3; possible D gene TRBD1, 6 bases. CDR1 is SQVTM and CDR2 is ANQGSEA in the germline V gene. Deletions cut 5 bases from V and 2 bases from J, with 14 bases between. The CDR3 runs 14 residues. The DNA of the CDR3 is TGCAGCGTTCGAACACAGGGATTCACAGATACGCAGTATTTT. This encodes CSVRTQGFTDTQYF.